Following are 17 T cell receptor beta chains from one sample sequenced in a study of OX40 agonist ivuxolimab in advanced cancers. Receptor libraries were prepared by the immunoSEQ multiplex PCR assay. TCRdb obtained this table from immuneACCESS and retained in-frame rearrangements with V and J assigned. These tables miss some clones; where compared with another copy, unresolved V genes account for less than half of the shortfall, and the remainder is unexplained. The sample table shows 65,000 to 95,000 clones, and about nine tenths are seen once. 9.5% to 11% of the sample is held by the ten biggest clonotypes. Sequencing was performed on CD4+ or CD8+ T cells sorted from blood, taken in a trial of the OX40 agonist ivuxolimab. Receptors were obtained from an adult with an advanced solid tumor such as melanoma, head and neck, liver or kidney cancer.

Here the CDR3 reads CASSLVGGANYGYTF. The DNA of the CDR3 is TGTGCCAGCAGCTTGGTAGGGGGCGCGAACTATGGCTACACCTTC. J is TRBJ1-2 and V is TRBV5-4; TRBD1 matches 7 bases. The J segment lost 2 bases and the V segment lost 0 bases, leaving 4 bases of the junction unmatched. The CDR3 extends over 15 amino acids. The germline V gene encodes CDR1 SGHNT and CDR2 YYREEE (reference sequence).

The chain joins TRBV4-2 to TRBJ1-3; D is undetermined. Germline CDR1 is LGHNA and CDR2 is YNFKEQ. There are 15 residues in the CDR3. V was clipped by 3 bases and J by 0 bases, with 9 bases between them. The chain's CDR3 is CASSQEDSSGNTIYF. The DNA of the CDR3 is TGTGCCAGCAGCCAGGAGGATAGCTCTGGAAACACCATATATTTT.

This clone was recorded once. This chain uses TRBV5-1 with TRBJ1-1, with a weak D call TRBD1 (6 bases). The CDR3 has 14 amino acids. The ends were cut back, 6 bases at V and 5 bases at J, with 17 bases in the middle. Per germline, CDR1 SGHRS and CDR2 YFSETQ. The CDR3 is CASTRRGRETEAFF. CDR3 in DNA: TGCGCCAGCACCCGACGGGGGCGGGAGACTGAAGCTTTCTTT.

The CDR3 DNA follows: TGTGCCAGCAGCTTAGGCGGCGGGGGGGAGGTCGAAGAGACCCAGTACTTC. Translated, it gives CASSLGGGGEVEETQYF. The chain combines TRBV13 with TRBJ2-5; TRBD2 aligns across 9 bases. This CDR3 is 17 amino acids long. V dropped 0 bases and J dropped 3; count of bases not matched to a gene: 8. CDR1 is PRHDT, CDR2 FYEKMQ, per germline (reference sequence). The full variable domain, in which reference TRBV13 and TRBJ2-5 provide the parts outside the CDR3, is AAGVIQSPRHLIKEKRETATLKCYPIPRHDTVYWYQQGPGQDPQFLISFYEKMQSDKGSIPDRFSAQQFSDYHSELNMSSLELGDSALYFCASSLGGGGEVEETQYFGPGTRLLVL.

The chain carries TRBV6-1 and TRBJ2-7, with TRBD1 matching over 9 bases. This CDR3 is built from 14 residues. V lost 6 bases to trimming and J lost 5 bases; unmatched junction nucleotides: 8. Germline V gene sequence: CDR1 MNHNS, CDR2 SASEGT. The CDR3 loop is CASSGTGRFHEQYF. The DNA of the CDR3 is TGTGCCAGCAGCGGGACAGGGCGCTTCCACGAGCAGTACTTC.

The chain combines TRBV19 with TRBJ1-2; maybe TRBD1 (6 bases). V was trimmed by 7 bases and J by 4 bases, leaving 16 bases between them. Germline V lookup: CDR1 LNHDA, CDR2 SQIVND (reference sequence). The CDR3 has 14 amino acids. The CDR3 coding sequence is TGTGCCAGTACACCCCGGACAGACATCTATGGCTACACCTTC. The encoded protein is CASTPRTDIYGYTF.

The chain is built from TRBV2 and TRBJ2-7; D is perhaps TRBD2 (5 bases). The CDR3 is 13 amino acids. V was shortened by 7 bases and J by 0 bases, with 10 bases between the two germline ends. Germline V CDR1 and CDR2: SNHLY, FYNNEI. CDR3 nucleotides: TGTGCCAGCAAGGTCGGGGTCTCCTACGAGCAGTACTTC. Translated, it gives CASKVGVSYEQYF.

This rearrangement joins TRBV7-6 to TRBJ2-7; perhaps TRBD1 as D (5 bases). Germline V gene data show CDR1 as SGHVS and CDR2 as FNYEAQ. V gave up 1 base and J gave up 6 bases, with 7 bases separating them. The length of the CDR3 is 12 residues. CDR3 residues: CASSLEGPEQYF. In DNA, the CDR3 is TGTGCCAGCAGCTTAGAGGGGCCCGAGCAGTACTTC.

This clone is a singleton in its sample. The chain's CDR3 is CASSFSGGQGNTGELFF. CDR3 nucleotides: TGTGCCAGCAGCTTCTCCGGGGGACAGGGGAACACCGGGGAGCTGTTTTTT. The chain links TRBV7-6 to TRBJ2-2; 9 bases are shared with TRBD1. J gave up 1 base and V 3 bases, and 6 bases lay outside the gene matches. The CDR3 consists of 17 residues. Looked up from germline, CDR1 is SGHVS and CDR2 is FNYEAQ.

This clone was observed at least ten times. The chain has TRBV9 and TRBJ2-5, with TRBD2 matching 14 bases. The CDR3 is made up of 18 amino acids. V lost 0 bases and J lost 5; bases outside the gene matches: 9. The germline V gene has CDR1 SGDLS and CDR2 YYNGEE. CDR3 region: CASSVAETSGGAEETQYF. The CDR3 DNA sequence: TGTGCCAGCAGCGTAGCTGAGACTAGCGGGGGGGCGGAGGAGACCCAGTACTTC.

This chain connects TRBV7-2 to TRBJ1-5; TRBD1 agrees at 7 bases. The CDR3 is made up of 17 amino acids. Trimming removed 4 bases from V and 5 bases from J; junction bases left unmatched: 14. Per germline, CDR1 SGHTA and CDR2 FQGNSA. CDR3 DNA: TGTGCCAGCAGCTCCCATATTCTCCACAGGGGAGATCAGCCCCAGCATTTT. Translating it yields CASSSHILHRGDQPQHF.

V is TRBV29-1 and J is TRBJ1-1, with TRBD1 matching over 8 bases. V trimming: 2 bases; J trimming: 3 bases; junction bases outside the gene matches: 11. Germline CDR1 and CDR2: SQVTM and ANQGSEA. The CDR3 totals 16 residues. The CDR3 DNA is TGCAGCGTTGAATTAAGCCCGGGACAGGAGGACACTGAAGCTTTCTTT. It yields the protein CSVELSPGQEDTEAFF.

This chain uses TRBV6-1 with TRBJ2-3; 13 bases fit TRBD2. Germline CDR1 is MNHNS and CDR2 is SASEGT. The V and J ends lost 2 bases and 4 bases, in that order; junction bases with no gene match: 6. This CDR3 is 17 amino acids long. This chain's CDR3 is CASSELGLAGKSDTQYF. CDR3 DNA: TGTGCCAGCAGTGAATTGGGACTAGCGGGGAAATCAGATACGCAGTATTTT.

This clone came up once. J is TRBJ1-2 and V is TRBV4-1, with D perhaps matching TRBD1 (6 bases). Germline V lookup: CDR1 MGHRA, CDR2 YSYEKL. The CDR3 is 15 residues long. Trimming removed 4 bases at V and 2 bases at J, with 14 bases between. In DNA, the CDR3 is TGCGCCAGCAGCCCACGGACAGAGCTAAACTATGGCTACACCTTC. It is translated as CASSPRTELNYGYTF.

The genes are TRBV4-1 and TRBJ2-7; 8 bases are a match to TRBD2. V trimming: 4 bases; J trimming: 6 bases; junction bases outside the gene matches: 5. The CDR3 runs to 13 residues. In germline, CDR1 is MGHRA, CDR2 YSYEKL. The CDR3 region has the DNA TGCGCCAGCAGCCCCGGACTAGCCTTCGAGCAGTACTTC. Translated: CASSPGLAFEQYF.

The rearrangement links TRBV29-1 to TRBJ2-2; D tentatively fits TRBD1 or TRBD2 (5 bases each). The V and J ends lost 5 bases and 4 bases respectively, with 8 bases between them. This CDR3 comprises 12 residues. Per germline, CDR1 SQVTM and CDR2 ANQGSEA. CDR3 sequence (DNA): TGCAGCGTTCCGGGGCCCACCGGGGAGCTGTTTTTT. Amino acids: CSVPGPTGELFF.

In its sample, this clone was seen a few times. The rearrangement links TRBV5-1 to TRBJ2-1, with 10 nucleotides matching TRBD2. The CDR3 has 15 residues. Germline loops: CDR1 SGHRS, CDR2 YFSETQ. Trimming cost V 0 bases and J 4 bases; bases outside gene matches: 1. The CDR3 reads CASSLAAGGYNEQFF. The CDR3 nucleotides are TGCGCCAGCAGCTTGGCAGCGGGGGGGTACAATGAGCAGTTCTTC. Together with reference TRBV5-1 and TRBJ2-1, the CDR3 gives the full variable domain: KAGVTQTPRYLIKTRGQQVTLSCSPISGHRSVSWYQQTPGQGLQFLFEYFSETQRNKGNFPGRFSGRQFSNSRSEMNVSTLELGDSALYLCASSLAAGGYNEQFFGPGTRLTVL.